This T cell receptor beta chain was sequenced in a study of cytomegalovirus exposure and HLA in healthy donors. About the study: A previous analysis identified approximately 110 million unique TCR beta sequences derived from 180 million or so T cells.

Primers included in the PCR were 60 Vbeta and 13 Jbeta primers. Only in-frame clones appear in the TCRdb table, and some are missing; sequencing was by immunoSEQ multiplex PCR. Of more than 90,000 clones listed, approximately 70% were seen once; the top ten hold approximately 0.9%. Findings of the study overall: Reported results showed that the classifier diagnosed cytomegalovirus status with high specificity and sensitivity. Common viral pathogens seemed to be connected with several of the most significant clusters, according to a later analysis. Investigators reported approximately 170 TCR beta chains as tied to cytomegalovirus.

Trimming took 3 bases from V and 0 from J; bases not matched to a gene: 9. The CDR3 sequence is 17 residues long. Germline CDR1 reads SGHAT; CDR2 reads FQDESV (reference sequence). Of note for this clone: Its antigen is undetermined.

The receptor comes from a woman aged 25 to 45 in good health and CMV-seronegative. The rearrangement joins TRBV11-1 to TRBJ1-1; 8 nucleotides agree with TRBD1. Sequencing was carried out using PBMCs. CDR3 amino acids: CASSFPKQGEVNTEAFF. CDR3 DNA: TGTGCCAGCAGCTTTCCTAAACAGGGGGAGGTGAACACTGAAGCTTTCTTT.